This TCR beta chain was identified in a study of cytomegalovirus exposure and HLA in healthy donors. As regards this clone: As yet, its antigen is unknown. Other DNA sequences in the same sample also yield this CDR3.

Whole-study findings and limits: The authors listed 150 or so TCR beta chains as cytomegalovirus-associated. A later analysis associated 15,000 to 20,000 TCR beta sequences with HLA alleles at a 0.05 false discovery rate.

The PCR made use of 60 Vbeta and 13 Jbeta primers. The data were produced by immunoSEQ multiplex PCR, yet TCRdb's version contains in-frame clones alone and is incomplete. The sample has about 160,000 clones; approximately 85% are singletons. This CDR3 is built from 14 residues. Germline CDR1 reads SNHLY; CDR2 reads FYNNEI. Between the trimmed V and J ends, which lost 7 bases and 5 bases, there was a span of 17 bases. The source of this sequence is a man between 45 and 60 years old in good health and CMV-seropositive. The sample taken for sequencing was PBMCs. The V and J genes are TRBV2 and TRBJ2-5; tentatively, D is TRBD2 (7 bases). CDR3 amino acids: CASNVGGPGETQYF. In nucleotides, the CDR3 is TGTGCCAGCAATGTGGGGGGGCCTGGGGAGACCCAGTACTTC.